This is a list of T cell receptor beta chains from one sample in a study of cytomegalovirus exposure and HLA in healthy donors. The assay was immunoSEQ multiplex PCR, and TCRdb's table has in-frame clones only and misses some. The sample table sets out around 120,000 clones. The sequenced material came from PBMCs. The receptors stem from a man aged 18 to 30 in good health and CMV-seronegative. CDR3s leave out the opening cysteine and the closing phenylalanine or tryptophan.

v_call cdr3_aa
TRBV4-1 ASSPVGQTSPLH
TRBV11-2 ASRPDRSSYEQY
TRBV7-8 ASSRGAGVAGVWNEQF
TRBV19 ASRSGQATYNEQF
TRBV7-2 ASSSKTGLNYEQY
TRBV11-2 ASSLTTKNIQY
TRBV11-2 ASSLAAASYTQY
TRBV5-6 ASSGDRGREQY
TRBV10-3 AISQGGGQAFEQY
TRBV5-1 ASSFRQDSYEQY
TRBV5-8 ASSSTANYGYT
TRBV29-1 SVVGWTGGYEQY
TRBV9 ASGRQFDTEAF
TRBV14 ASSHLPQGTYEQY
TRBV5-1 ASSSGQLSGTDTQY
TRBV27 ASRGSGQGITPLH
TRBV5-4 ASSQGLAVSSYEQY
TRBV5-1 ASSFGTSSSPLH
TRBV2 ASGQGWSTDTQY
TRBV5-1 ASRGTGDDSYEQY
TRBV4-1 ASSQDGAGNQPQH
TRBV5-4 ASSITGWSYNEQF
TRBV5-1 ASSLGPDTEAF
TRBV6-5 ASSFYRGSGTDTQY
TRBV7-2 ASSFPTVNYEQY
TRBV5-1 ASSLHRDYNNEQF
TRBV27 ASSLLQYNQPQH
TRBV15 ATSALAGGEQY
TRBV5-1 ASSSLPGGAKNIQY
TRBV6-1 ASGLPTGSYRGYT
TRBV19 ASSSLDRALMNTEAF
TRBV6-1 ASSEVRGLYEQY
TRBV5-1 ASSTLPGLAGEETQY
TRBV7-2 ASSLVGAYGYT
TRBV14 ASSLRGNTEAF
TRBV29-1 SVSVGGRAYGYT
TRBV11-3 ASSFGGADTQY
TRBV6-5 ASSSQGNYGYT